This T cell receptor beta chain was captured by sequencing in a study of beta chain features in type 1 diabetes. From germline, CDR1 is MNHNS and CDR2 SASEGT. The CDR3 sequence is 15 residues long. The ends were cut back, 5 bases at V and 4 bases at J, with 12 bases in the middle. This clone was recorded a few times. Expressed TCRB transcripts were sequenced, since all the RNA that had been isolated was reverse transcribed. TCRdb keeps only in-frame clones here, not all; method: immunoSEQ multiplex PCR. This sample yields about 220,000 clones, of which 11% are seen a single time; approximately 1.3% belongs to the top ten.

This clonotype was sampled from a man aged 18-30 years in good health. The sample consisted of central memory CD4+ T cells from blood. V gene TRBV6-1 combines with J gene TRBJ2-6; D is undetermined. The CDR3 spells CASSPLDAGANVLTF. For the CDR3, the DNA is TGTGCCAGCAGTCCCCTAGACGCCGGGGCCAACGTCCTGACTTTC.